This T cell receptor (beta chain) was sequenced during a study of blood T cell repertoires in COVID-19. Study-level background: Whether acute or convalescent, the COVID-19 samples came from the United States, Italy and Spain.

TCRdb's copy holds only in-frame clones and misses some; the assay was immunoSEQ multiplex PCR. Of 150,000 to 200,000 clones detected, roughly 82% appear once; the ten largest clones hold around 8%. The CDR3 loop spans 11 amino acids. Germline loops: CDR1 MDHEN, CDR2 SYDVKM. V was shortened by 7 bases and J by 3 bases, with 7 bases between the two germline ends. Sequencing was performed on peripheral blood. The chain uses TRBV28 and TRBJ2-7; no clear D gene. This clonotype originated in a woman in her seventies with acute or convalescent COVID-19. The CDR3 loop reads CASTGYYEQYF. The CDR3 DNA sequence: TGTGCCAGCACGGGTTACTACGAGCAGTACTTC.